This T cell receptor beta chain emerged from a study of shared clonotypes between healthy human individuals. This CDR3 comprises 13 residues. Per germline, CDR1 MNHEY and CDR2 SVGAGI. V gave up 6 bases and J gave up 3 bases, with 9 bases separating them. Produced via immunoSEQ multiplex PCR; TCRdb's table is partial and in-frame only. The table has roughly 2,000,000 clones, around 93% seen once. The naive CD8 population came from CD45RO-negative cells selected for CCR7, without terminally differentiated effector memory CD45RA+ cells. This receptor was identified in a man in his late teens or twenties in good health. Some clones in this sample may be carry-over from other donors' samples. The sequencing sample was made of naive CD8+ T cells from PBMCs. The V gene is TRBV6-5, the J gene TRBJ2-1, with D unresolved. As DNA, the CDR3 is TGTGCCAGCAGCGCGAGCATCTACAATGAGCAGTTCTTC. Translated: CASSASIYNEQFF.